Listed below are T cell receptor beta chains from one sample, sequenced in a study of cytomegalovirus exposure and HLA in healthy donors. Profiled with immunoSEQ multiplex PCR; TCRdb holds only in-frame clones, not every one. The profile shows 150,000 to 200,000 clones, about three quarters of them singletons. What was sequenced was PBMCs. The receptor set was obtained from a female donor in good health and CMV-seronegative. Both conserved end residues are part of each CDR3. The order of the fields is V gene, D gene, clone size, J gene, CDR3 DNA, CDR3 protein. A D gene is named only where the DNA matches it firmly. Clone size appears in some rows only: once, few, many, or a class for an expanded clone.

TRBV10-2	TRBD2	few	TRBJ2-7	TGCGCCAGCAGTGGGCGCCTCGCTAGCGGTGAGCAGTACTTC	CASSGRLASGEQYF
TRBV9	TRBD1	NA	TRBJ1-1	TGTGCCAGCAGCGTGGGACAGGGACTCACTGAAGCTTTCTTT	CASSVGQGLTEAFF
TRBV30	NA	NA	TRBJ1-5	TGTGCCTGGAGCGATCCCAGGGGAACTCAGCCCCAGCATTTT	CAWSDPRGTQPQHF
TRBV18	NA	few	TRBJ1-3	TGTGCCAGCTCACCACCTCCTGCGGGAAACACCATATATTTT	CASSPPPAGNTIYF
TRBV5-4	NA	NA	TRBJ2-7	TGTGCCAGCAGCTTTCAGGGGAGCGGTACCTACGAGCAGTACTTC	CASSFQGSGTYEQYF
TRBV5-1	TRBD1	NA	TRBJ2-3	TGCGCCAGCAGCTTGACTCCTCAGGGGGAAGGGACAGATACGCAGTATTTT	CASSLTPQGEGTDTQYF
TRBV19	NA	NA	TRBJ2-3	TGTGCCAGTAGGCCGTACGGTAGTCCTAGCACAGATACGCAGTATTTT	CASRPYGSPSTDTQYF
TRBV5-1	TRBD2	NA	TRBJ2-2	TGCGCCAGCAGCTCGGGACTAGCGGACACCGGGGAGCTGTTTTTT	CASSSGLADTGELFF
TRBV4-3	TRBD2	NA	TRBJ2-3	TGCGCCAGCAGCCAAGAAGTAGCGGGGGGCACAGATACGCAGTATTTT	CASSQEVAGGTDTQYF
TRBV11-2	TRBD1	NA	TRBJ2-5	TGTGCCAGCAGCTGGACAGGGGGCCAAGAGACCCAGTACTTC	CASSWTGGQETQYF
TRBV7-9	NA	few	TRBJ2-7	TGTGCCAGCAGCCCGTACTACGAGCAGTACTTC	CASSPYYEQYF
TRBV30	TRBD1	few	TRBJ1-4	TGTGCCTGGAGTGCCGGGACAGCTAATGAAAAACTGTTTTTT	CAWSAGTANEKLFF
TRBV29-1	TRBD2	NA	TRBJ2-3	TGCAGCGCCGGACTAGCGGGGGCTAGCACAGATACGCAGTATTTT	CSAGLAGASTDTQYF
TRBV19	NA	NA	TRBJ1-6	TGTGCCAGTAAACCCTTAGGACAGAACCCTAATAATTCACCCCTCCACTTT	CASKPLGQNPNNSPLHF
TRBV30	TRBD1	NA	TRBJ2-2	TGTGCCTGGAGTTTACTCGACAGGGACGGCGGGGAGCTGTTTTTT	CAWSLLDRDGGELFF
TRBV2	TRBD2	NA	TRBJ2-3	TGTGCCAGCAGTGCTCTAGCGGGAGTATGGGATACGCAGTATTTT	CASSALAGVWDTQYF
TRBV7-9	TRBD1	NA	TRBJ2-1	TGTGCCAGCAGCCTCGGGACAGGGGATTACAATGAGCAGTTCTTC	CASSLGTGDYNEQFF